This TCR beta chain comes out of a study of Graves' ophthalmopathy and Graves' hyperthyroidism. Germline trimming cut 6 bases from V and 7 bases from J; bases unmatched to any gene: 8. This CDR3 has 14 residues. This clonotype was detected many times. Over 18 months of follow-up, stable hyperthyroidism required that no ophthalmopathy appear. Recruitment covered hyperthyroidism patients aged 18 to 65 whose new diagnosis was of under 2 months' duration. PBMCs stemmed from roughly 9.4 ml of fresh peripheral blood. Amplification of TCR beta CDR3 regions used RNA transcripts. RT-PCR in the first round used HTBI primers; a second-round multiplex PCR followed. TCRdb fed the multiplex PCR reads into MiXCR, producing one record per CDR3 protein. The repertoire holds roughly 400,000 distinct CDR3 sequences, about 18% seen once, with 2.4% in the top ten.

The sample comprised peripheral blood. This TCR was sampled from an adult woman with stable Graves' hyperthyroidism. This chain connects TRBV12-3 or TRBV12-4 to TRBJ2-1; 8 positions match TRBD2. CDR3 nucleotides: TGTGCCAGCAGCCCTACGGGAGGGCCAAATGAGCAGTTCTTC. Translated, it gives CASSPTGGPNEQFF.